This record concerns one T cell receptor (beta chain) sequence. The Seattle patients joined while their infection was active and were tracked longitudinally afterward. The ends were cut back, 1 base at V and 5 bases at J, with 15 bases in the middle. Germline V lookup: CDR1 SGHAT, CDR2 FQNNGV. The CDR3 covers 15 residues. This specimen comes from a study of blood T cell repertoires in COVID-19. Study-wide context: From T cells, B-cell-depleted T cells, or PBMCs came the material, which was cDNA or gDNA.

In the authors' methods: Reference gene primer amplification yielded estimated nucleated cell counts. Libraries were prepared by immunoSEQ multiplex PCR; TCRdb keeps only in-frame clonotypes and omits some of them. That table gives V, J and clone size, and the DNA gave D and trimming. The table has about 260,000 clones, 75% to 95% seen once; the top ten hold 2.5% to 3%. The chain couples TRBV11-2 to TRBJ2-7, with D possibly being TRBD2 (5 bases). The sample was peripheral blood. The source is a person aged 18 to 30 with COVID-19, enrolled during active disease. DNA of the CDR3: TGTGCCAGCAGCTTAGGAGGGAGCGCCAGCGACGAGCAGTACTTC. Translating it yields CASSLGGSASDEQYF.